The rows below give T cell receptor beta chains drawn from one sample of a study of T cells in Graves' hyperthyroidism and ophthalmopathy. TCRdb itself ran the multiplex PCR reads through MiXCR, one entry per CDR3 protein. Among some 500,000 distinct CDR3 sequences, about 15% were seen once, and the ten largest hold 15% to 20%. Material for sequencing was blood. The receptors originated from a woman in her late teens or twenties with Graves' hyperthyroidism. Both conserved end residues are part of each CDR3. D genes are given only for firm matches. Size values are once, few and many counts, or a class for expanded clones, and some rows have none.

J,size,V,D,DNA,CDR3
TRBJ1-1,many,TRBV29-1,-,TGCAGCGTTGGGGCGCGGAGTCGGGACACTGAAGCTTTCTTT,CSVGARSRDTEAFF
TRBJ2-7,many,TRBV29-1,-,TGCAGCGTTGAAAGCAGATCCTACGAGCAGTACTTC,CSVESRSYEQYF
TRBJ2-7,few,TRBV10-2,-,TGCGCCAGCAGTTTAAGTTTCTCCTACGAGCAGTACTTC,CASSLSFSYEQYF
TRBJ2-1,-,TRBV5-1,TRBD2,TGCGCCAGCACTAGCGGGACTGTCGGGAATGAGCAGTTCTTC,CASTSGTVGNEQFF
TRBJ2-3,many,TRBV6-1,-,TGTGCCAGCAGTGAGTGGCGCCCTAGCACAGATACGCAGTATTTT,CASSEWRPSTDTQYF
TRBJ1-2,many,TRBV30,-,TGTGCCTGGAGTGTGGGAAGGAACTATGGCTACACCTTC,CAWSVGRNYGYTF
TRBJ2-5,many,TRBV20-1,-,TGCAGTGCTAGTGATCTTATGGGAGAGACCCAGTACTTC,CSASDLMGETQYF
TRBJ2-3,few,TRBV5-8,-,TGTGCCAGCAGCTTGGCTTCCTGGTCTAGCACAGATACGCAGTATTTT,CASSLASWSSTDTQYF
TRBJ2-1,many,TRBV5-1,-,TGCGCCAGCAGCTTGGAAGGGGAGGCCTACAATGAGCAGTTCTTC,CASSLEGEAYNEQFF
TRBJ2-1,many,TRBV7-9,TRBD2,TGTGCCGGGAAGACTAGCGGGCCTCACAATGAGCAGTTCTTC,CAGKTSGPHNEQFF
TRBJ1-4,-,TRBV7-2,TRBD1,TGTGCCAGCAGCTCCACCGGGACAGGGTACGAAAAACTGTTTTTT,CASSSTGTGYEKLFF
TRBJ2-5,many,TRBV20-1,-,TGCAGTGCAAACGTAGGGGCGTACCAAGAGACCCAGTACTTC,CSANVGAYQETQYF
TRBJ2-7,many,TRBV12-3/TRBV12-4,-,TGTGCCAGCAGTTTAAACGGGTACTCCTACGAGCAGTACTTC,CASSLNGYSYEQYF
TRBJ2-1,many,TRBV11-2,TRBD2,TGTGCCAGCAGCTTACCGACGACTAGCGGATACAATGAGCAGTTCTTC,CASSLPTTSGYNEQFF